This T cell receptor (beta chain) was documented in a study of monozygotic twins with inflammatory bowel disease. Study conclusions and caveats: Inverse Simpson values showed less TCRbeta diversity in IBD patients than in their healthy co-twins. Evidence did not back any single strong signal or clonotype linked to IBD.

Comment on this clonotype: What it recognizes is unknown.

Per germline, CDR1 SGHVS and CDR2 FNYEAQ. The CDR3 length is 13 residues. TCRdb reprocessed the 5' RACE reads, keeping one entry per CDR3 protein, no DNA. The sample has about 110,000 distinct CDR3 sequences. This rearrangement joins TRBV7-6 to TRBJ2-4. This TCR was sampled from a human donor with ulcerative colitis or Crohn's disease, or a healthy co-twin of an affected twin (not recorded which). The sequenced material came from blood. CDR3 amino acids: CASSLAGENMQYF.